This TCR beta chain was obtained from a study of T cell responses to AZD1222 COVID-19 vaccine. Sequencing was performed with immunoSEQ multiplex PCR; in TCRdb, only in-frame clones are kept and a portion is missing. Of fewer than 85,000 clones detected, 92% appear once; the ten largest clones hold around 7.1%. Study results and caveats: After the peak T cell response, and only then, were repertoires sampled. Baseline testing showed seropositivity in only a handful of AZD1222 recipients. Dominant at 160-218 and 743-854, vaccine-associated CD4 TCRs also spanned spike. Once two AZD1222 doses were given, Spike-specific TCR breadth and depth went up.

A remark on this clone: Its antigen is not known.

CDR3 length equals 13 residues. The V gene lost 5 bases and the J gene lost 13 bases, with 20 bases spanning the gap. J is TRBJ1-2 and V is TRBV12-3 or TRBV12-4; D uncertain. The material was peripheral blood, obtained on day 0 of MenACWY control vaccination. This receptor was taken from an adult in good health. The CDR3 nucleotides read TGTGCCAGCAGTCCAGCGCCCATTTTCGAACGCACCTTC. It is translated as CASSPAPIFERTF.